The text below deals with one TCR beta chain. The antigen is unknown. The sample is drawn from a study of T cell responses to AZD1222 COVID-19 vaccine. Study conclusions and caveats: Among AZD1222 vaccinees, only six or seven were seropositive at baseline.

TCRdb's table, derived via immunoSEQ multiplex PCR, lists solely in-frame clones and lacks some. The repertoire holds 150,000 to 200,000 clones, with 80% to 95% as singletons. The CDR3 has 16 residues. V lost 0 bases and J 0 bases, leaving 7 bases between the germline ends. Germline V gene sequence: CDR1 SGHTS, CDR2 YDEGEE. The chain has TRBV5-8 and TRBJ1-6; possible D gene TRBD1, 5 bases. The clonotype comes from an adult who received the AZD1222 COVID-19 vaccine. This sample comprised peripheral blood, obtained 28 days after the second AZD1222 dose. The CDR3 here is CASSLGDGSYNSPLHF. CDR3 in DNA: TGTGCCAGCAGCTTGGGGGACGGCTCCTATAATTCACCCCTCCACTTT.